Listed here is a single TCR beta chain. Its target is not known. There are 17 residues in the CDR3. Clones were sequenced by immunoSEQ multiplex PCR, and TCRdb holds only the in-frame ones, with some missing. The sample lists approximately 160,000 clones; 87% were seen once. This specimen belongs to a study of T cell responses to AZD1222 COVID-19 vaccine. About the study: Some second doses came at about 4 weeks and others at about 12 weeks; these were pooled. Findings and caveats of the study: The donor group comprised mostly white British people and more females; the analysis possibly underestimated clonal diversity. Spike-wide coverage was observed for vaccine-associated CD4 TCRs, with dominant responses at 160-218 and 743-854. Reportedly, nearly half the spike-specific TCRs target unmutated variant regions.

Source: peripheral blood, taken on day 0 of AZD1222 vaccination. The chain carries TRBV1 and TRBJ1-2. TRBV1 is listed as a pseudogene. This TCR derives from an adult in good health. CDR3 nucleotide sequence: TGCACCAGCAGCTTAGCCAGTCCCCCCGGGTTGCAAGGTGGCTACACCTTC. Translating it yields CTSSLASPPGLQGGYTF.